The clone carrying this T cell receptor beta chain has a handful of counts. Its antigen is not known. Additional DNA sequences in this sample encode the identical CDR3. The data are from a study of cytomegalovirus exposure and HLA in healthy donors. PCR involved 60 Vbeta and 13 Jbeta primers. Method: immunoSEQ multiplex PCR; TCRdb's copy keeps in-frame clones and lacks some. The sample includes 160,000 or so clones, 71% of them seen just once. Each of the donors was a healthy bone marrow donor. The study, taken as a whole, reports: Within an earlier analysis, most TCR beta V segments proved productive either about 90% or about 30% of the time. There were reportedly fewer N-insertions in an Asian-associated ancestry cluster than the approximately 640-donor mean, in a later analysis. Sequences of the TCR beta chain were said to predict the HLA-A and HLA-B alleles of most subjects accurately.

Trimming pared 5 bases from V and 4 bases from J, leaving 14 bases between. CDR3 length: 14 amino acids. Germline CDR1 and CDR2: MNHEY and SVGAGI. The TCR originated in a woman in her thirties in good health and CMV-seronegative. This sequence joins TRBV6-5 and TRBJ1-1; TRBD1 is a possible D gene (6 bases). The sample comprised PBMCs. As DNA, the CDR3 is TGTGCCAGCAGTGCCCGAGGGGGAAGCACTGAAGCTTTCTTT. This encodes CASSARGGSTEAFF.